A single sample gave rise to the 14 T cell receptor beta chains below, sequenced in a study of memory CD4+ T cells and cytomegalovirus serostatus. The sort gate was single viable CD3+CD4+CD8-CD45RO+ cells for memory CD4+ T cells. Measured with immunoSEQ multiplex PCR; TCRdb has only the in-frame clones, and not every one. Of about 45,000 clones listed, approximately 78% are singletons. The material sequenced was memory CD4+ T cells from blood. The receptors here all came from an adult in good health and CMV-seronegative.

This clone was detected only a few times. The rearrangement links TRBV5-1 to TRBJ2-3; D perhaps matches TRBD2 (5 bases). The CDR3 length is 16 residues. Germline CDR1 reads SGHRS; CDR2 reads YFSETQ. V lost 3 bases, J lost 2 bases, and 16 bases lay in between. This CDR3 reads CASSSWGEGDTDTQYF. As DNA, the CDR3 is TGCGCCAGCAGCTCCTGGGGTGAGGGAGACACAGATACGCAGTATTTT. The full variable domain, completed using reference TRBV5-1 and TRBJ2-3, is KAGVTQTPRYLIKTRGQQVTLSCSPISGHRSVSWYQQTPGQGLQFLFEYFSETQRNKGNFPGRFSGRQFSNSRSEMNVSTLELGDSALYLCASSSWGEGDTDTQYFGPGTRLTVL.

This clone appeared a few times. The chain employs TRBV7-3 and TRBJ2-3; the match to TRBD2 covers 7 bases. The CDR3 loop spans 14 amino acids. The V gene's germline CDR1 is SGHTA and CDR2 FQGTGA. The V segment lost 5 bases and the J segment 7 bases; nucleotides outside the gene matches: 9. The CDR3 region has the DNA TGTGCCAGCAGCGCCGGGGGGAATATCTATACGCAGTATTTT. It codes for CASSAGGNIYTQYF.

This chain joins TRBV5-1 and TRBJ2-3; D is ambiguous. V lost 4 bases to trimming and J lost 1 base, with 7 bases between them. CDR3 length: 13 amino acids. Germline V CDR1 and CDR2: SGHRS, YFSETQ. The CDR3 DNA sequence: TGCGCCAGCAGCCTGAGGCGCACAGATACGCAGTATTTT. Protein product: CASSLRRTDTQYF.

This rearrangement joins TRBV5-1 to TRBJ1-2; D is undetermined. V lost 6 bases, J lost 2 bases, and 11 bases lay in between. Germline lookup yields CDR1 SGHRS and CDR2 YFSETQ. The CDR3 contains 13 residues. This CDR3 is CASKEPQNYGYTF. DNA of the CDR3: TGCGCCAGCAAAGAGCCGCAAAACTATGGCTACACCTTC.

This chain joins TRBV28 and TRBJ2-5, with 11 positions matching TRBD2. This CDR3 has 17 residues. The germline gives CDR1 MDHEN, CDR2 SYDVKM. The junction had 13 bases not matched to a gene; V was cut back by 5 bases and J by 5 bases. The chain's CDR3 is CASSLAGGSPWHETQYF. Written as DNA, the CDR3 is TGTGCCAGCAGTCTAGCGGGGGGCTCACCTTGGCATGAGACCCAGTACTTC.

The CDR3 nucleotides are TGTGCCAGCAGTGAAGTTGGGAGGGGGCCGGCCCCTGCCCAGCATTTT. Translation: CASSEVGRGPAPAQHF. The chain combines TRBV6-1 with TRBJ1-5; 7 bases line up with TRBD1. The germline CDR1 and CDR2 sequences are MNHNS and SASEGT. The CDR3 has 16 residues. V shed 1 base and J 11 bases; nucleotides not matched to a gene: 14.

Only a few counts were recorded for this clone. This chain joins TRBV6-1 and TRBJ1-5; unclear D gene. CDR3 length: 13 amino acids. Per germline, CDR1 MNHNS and CDR2 SASEGT. Between the trimmed V and J ends, which lost 7 bases and 1 base, there was a span of 8 bases. The CDR3 reads CASKEGSNQPQHF. CDR3 coding DNA: TGTGCCAGCAAGGAAGGCAGCAATCAGCCCCAGCATTTT.

This clone turned up a few times. The rearrangement uses TRBV4-1 and TRBJ1-1; no firm D call. The CDR3 consists of 15 residues. V was shortened by 4 bases and J by 4 bases, with 16 bases between the two germline ends. Germline V gene lookup returns CDR1 MGHRA and CDR2 YSYEKL. The CDR3 DNA reads as TGCGCCAGCAGCCTTGCCACTTCCCGGCCCACTGAAGCTTTCTTT. Residues: CASSLATSRPTEAFF.

V usage is TRBV15 and J usage is TRBJ2-7; the D is unclear. V lost 3 bases, J lost 0 bases, and 9 bases lay in between. The germline V gene encodes CDR1 LNHNV and CDR2 YYDKDF (reference sequence). CDR3 size: 14 residues. This CDR3 is CATSSNRDSYEQYF. The CDR3 DNA reads TGTGCCACCAGCAGCAATAGGGACTCCTACGAGCAGTACTTC.

J is TRBJ2-1 and V is TRBV15, with 12 bases fitting TRBD2. CDR1 and CDR2 from the germline V gene are LNHNV and YYDKDF (reference sequence). There are 16 residues in the CDR3. J gave up 4 bases and V 1 base, and 2 bases lay outside the gene matches. CDR3 sequence: CATSRATSGGYNEQFF. In DNA, the CDR3 is TGTGCCACCAGCAGAGCTACTAGCGGGGGGTACAATGAGCAGTTCTTC.

This clone was counted once. V gene TRBV7-8 combines with J gene TRBJ2-3, with 7 positions matching TRBD1. V trimming: 4 bases; J trimming: 10 bases; junction bases outside the gene matches: 8. The germline V gene has CDR1 SGHVS and CDR2 FQNEAQ. The CDR3 covers 13 residues. The DNA of the CDR3 is TGTGCCAGCAGCTCCGCGAGGGGGCTCGCGCAGTATTTT. Amino acid sequence: CASSSARGLAQYF.

V is TRBV27 and J is TRBJ2-1, with 7 bases lining up with TRBD2. The ends lost 7 bases at V and 9 bases at J; junction bases unmatched: 15. Looked up from germline, CDR1 is MNHEY and CDR2 is SMNVEV (reference sequence). The CDR3 is made up of 15 amino acids. The CDR3: CASTTWAGVQGEQFF. The CDR3 DNA is TGTGCCAGCACCACCTGGGCGGGGGTGCAGGGTGAGCAGTTCTTC.

The chain combines TRBV6-4 with TRBJ1-6; D remains ambiguous. CDR1 MRHNA and CDR2 SNTAGT come from the germline V gene. This CDR3 has 13 amino acids. Trimming left V 8 bases short and J 7 bases short, with 12 bases between. In nucleotides, the CDR3 is TGTGCCAGCGCTACAGAGGACAATTCACCCCTCCACTTT. The encoded protein is CASATEDNSPLHF.

This clone showed up just a few times. This chain uses TRBV30 with TRBJ1-1; TRBD1 might be the D (6 bases). CDR1 is GTSNPN, CDR2 SVGIG, per germline (reference sequence). This CDR3 region has 13 residues. Trimming shortened V by 5 bases and J by 1 base, and 11 bases separated the two germline ends. This CDR3 reads CAWRQVQNTEAFF. The CDR3 nucleotides read TGTGCCTGGCGACAGGTTCAGAACACTGAAGCTTTCTTT.